Listed below are T cell receptor beta chains from one sample, sequenced in a study of cytomegalovirus exposure and HLA in healthy donors. Generated by immunoSEQ multiplex PCR, the TCRdb table keeps only in-frame clones and is missing some. The top ten clones hold about 2.9% of a sample with some 65,000 clones, almost 80% of them seen once. The sample taken for sequencing was PBMCs. The source is a girl between 10 and 17 years old in good health and CMV-seropositive. Each CDR3 is given with its conserved first and last residue. Fields, in order: V gene, J gene, clone size, D gene, CDR3 protein, CDR3 DNA. The D gene is left open where the match is weak. Where a row states a size, it is once, few, many or the class of an expanded clone; other rows omit it.

v_call: TRBV9; j_call: TRBJ2-7; clone_size: .; d_call: .; cdr3_aa: CASSVDTGSSYEQYF; cdr3_nt: TGTGCCAGCAGCGTAGATACGGGTTCTTCCTACGAGCAGTACTTC
v_call: TRBV29-1; j_call: TRBJ2-7; clone_size: .; d_call: .; cdr3_aa: CSVGNLGADEQYF; cdr3_nt: TGCAGCGTTGGTAATCTAGGAGCTGACGAGCAGTACTTC
v_call: TRBV29-1; j_call: TRBJ2-1; clone_size: .; d_call: TRBD1; cdr3_aa: CSVAGDRGNEQFF; cdr3_nt: TGCAGCGTTGCCGGGGACAGGGGGAATGAGCAGTTCTTC
v_call: TRBV10-3; j_call: TRBJ1-1; clone_size: .; d_call: .; cdr3_aa: CAISSFPGQGTEAFF; cdr3_nt: TGTGCCATCTCTTCCTTTCCCGGGCAGGGCACTGAAGCTTTCTTT
v_call: TRBV25-1; j_call: TRBJ2-5; clone_size: .; d_call: TRBD1; cdr3_aa: CASSGKGGAGETQYF; cdr3_nt: TGTGCCAGCAGTGGTAAAGGGGGCGCCGGGGAGACCCAGTACTTC
v_call: TRBV28; j_call: TRBJ2-3; clone_size: .; d_call: .; cdr3_aa: CASSLRAQGDTQYF; cdr3_nt: TGTGCCAGCAGTTTAAGGGCCCAGGGAGATACGCAGTATTTT
v_call: TRBV9; j_call: TRBJ2-3; clone_size: .; d_call: TRBD1; cdr3_aa: CASSSRQGTDTQYF; cdr3_nt: TGTGCCAGCAGCTCCCGACAGGGGACGGATACGCAGTATTTT
v_call: TRBV4-2; j_call: TRBJ2-3; clone_size: .; d_call: TRBD2; cdr3_aa: CASSQDNQRTSGGTDTQYF; cdr3_nt: TGTGCCAGCAGCCAAGATAATCAAAGGACTAGCGGGGGCACAGATACGCAGTATTTT
v_call: TRBV9; j_call: TRBJ2-7; clone_size: .; d_call: .; cdr3_aa: CASSVAGGAGAYEQYF; cdr3_nt: TGTGCCAGCAGCGTAGCTGGGGGGGCAGGGGCCTACGAGCAGTACTTC
v_call: TRBV9; j_call: TRBJ1-4; clone_size: once; d_call: .; cdr3_aa: CASSSSNEKLFF; cdr3_nt: TGTGCCAGCAGCAGTAGTAATGAAAAACTGTTTTTT
v_call: TRBV18; j_call: TRBJ1-4; clone_size: .; d_call: TRBD1; cdr3_aa: CASSPSQGEKLFF; cdr3_nt: TGTGCCAGCTCACCTTCACAGGGGGAAAAACTGTTTTTT
v_call: TRBV11-2; j_call: TRBJ2-3; clone_size: .; d_call: .; cdr3_aa: CASSSAGIGTDTQYF; cdr3_nt: TGTGCCAGCAGCTCCGCCGGGATTGGCACAGATACGCAGTATTTT
v_call: TRBV5-1; j_call: TRBJ2-5; clone_size: .; d_call: .; cdr3_aa: CASCRGFQETQYF; cdr3_nt: TGCGCCAGCTGCCGCGGTTTCCAAGAGACCCAGTACTTC
v_call: TRBV7-7; j_call: TRBJ1-5; clone_size: few; d_call: .; cdr3_aa: CASSSRDQPQHF; cdr3_nt: TGTGCTAGCAGCTCCAGGGATCAGCCCCAGCATTTT
v_call: TRBV2; j_call: TRBJ2-3; clone_size: .; d_call: TRBD2; cdr3_aa: CASRPRWGGRGGTDTQYF; cdr3_nt: TGTGCCAGCAGGCCTAGGTGGGGAGGACGGGGGGGCACAGATACGCAGTATTTT
v_call: TRBV4-1; j_call: TRBJ1-2; clone_size: .; d_call: .; cdr3_aa: CASSRHAGDGYTF; cdr3_nt: TGCGCCAGCAGCCGCCACGCAGGGGATGGCTACACCTTC
v_call: TRBV19; j_call: TRBJ2-7; clone_size: .; d_call: TRBD2; cdr3_aa: CASSIRGGSEQYF; cdr3_nt: TGTGCCAGTAGTATCCGCGGGGGATCCGAGCAGTACTTC
v_call: TRBV2; j_call: TRBJ1-2; clone_size: .; d_call: TRBD1; cdr3_aa: CASSEGRGSLFYGYTF; cdr3_nt: TGTGCCAGCAGTGAAGGCAGGGGGAGCCTCTTCTATGGCTACACCTTC
v_call: TRBV25-1; j_call: TRBJ1-1; clone_size: .; d_call: TRBD1; cdr3_aa: CASSDRRQGNTEAFF; cdr3_nt: TGTGCCAGCAGTGACAGGAGACAGGGGAACACTGAAGCTTTCTTT
v_call: TRBV30; j_call: TRBJ1-1; clone_size: .; d_call: .; cdr3_aa: CAWSGAPMSTEAFF; cdr3_nt: TGTGCCTGGAGTGGGGCCCCCATGAGCACTGAAGCTTTCTTT
v_call: TRBV29-1; j_call: TRBJ2-3; clone_size: .; d_call: .; cdr3_aa: CSSTQATDTQYF; cdr3_nt: TGCAGCTCCACACAGGCCACAGATACGCAGTATTTT
v_call: TRBV6-5; j_call: TRBJ2-7; clone_size: .; d_call: TRBD1; cdr3_aa: CASRGTGRHEQYF; cdr3_nt: TGTGCCAGCAGAGGGACAGGGCGACACGAGCAGTACTTC
v_call: TRBV10-3; j_call: TRBJ2-2; clone_size: .; d_call: .; cdr3_aa: CAITAQVVPGELFF; cdr3_nt: TGTGCCATCACTGCCCAGGTGGTACCGGGGGAGCTGTTTTTT
v_call: TRBV28; j_call: TRBJ1-1; clone_size: .; d_call: .; cdr3_aa: CASSFGGRTEAFF; cdr3_nt: TGTGCCAGCAGTTTCGGTGGCAGGACTGAAGCTTTCTTT
v_call: TRBV15; j_call: TRBJ1-6; clone_size: .; d_call: .; cdr3_aa: CATSTEETALNSPLHF; cdr3_nt: TGTGCCACCAGCACGGAAGAGACAGCGTTAAATTCACCCCTCCACTTT
v_call: TRBV5-8; j_call: TRBJ2-1; clone_size: once; d_call: TRBD1; cdr3_aa: CASSSGTGGRDEQFF; cdr3_nt: TGTGCCAGCAGCTCTGGGACAGGGGGCAGGGATGAGCAGTTCTTC
v_call: TRBV4-1; j_call: TRBJ2-1; clone_size: .; d_call: TRBD1; cdr3_aa: CASSQGAGTGKFNEQFF; cdr3_nt: TGCGCCAGCAGCCAAGGAGCCGGGACAGGGAAGTTTAATGAGCAGTTCTTC
v_call: TRBV15; j_call: TRBJ2-5; clone_size: .; d_call: .; cdr3_aa: CATSRDPGETQYF; cdr3_nt: TGTGCCACCAGCAGAGATCCGGGAGAGACCCAGTACTTC
v_call: TRBV6-1; j_call: TRBJ2-7; clone_size: .; d_call: TRBD2; cdr3_aa: CASSAGLAGFSYEQYF; cdr3_nt: TGTGCCAGCAGTGCGGGACTAGCGGGATTCTCCTACGAGCAGTACTTC
v_call: TRBV6-5; j_call: TRBJ2-7; clone_size: .; d_call: .; cdr3_aa: CASNAGAADEQYF; cdr3_nt: TGTGCCAGCAATGCAGGGGCAGCGGACGAGCAGTACTTC
v_call: TRBV7-2; j_call: TRBJ1-2; clone_size: few; d_call: TRBD1; cdr3_aa: CASSSAGGYGYTF; cdr3_nt: TGTGCCAGCAGCTCCGCAGGGGGATATGGCTACACCTTC
v_call: TRBV29-1; j_call: TRBJ2-1; clone_size: .; d_call: TRBD1; cdr3_aa: CSVEGTGRGNEQFF; cdr3_nt: TGCAGCGTTGAGGGGACAGGGAGGGGCAATGAGCAGTTCTTC
v_call: TRBV7-9; j_call: TRBJ2-3; clone_size: .; d_call: TRBD2; cdr3_aa: CASSPRGAGAGDTQYF; cdr3_nt: TGTGCCAGCAGCCCCCGGGGAGCGGGAGCGGGAGATACGCAGTATTTT
v_call: TRBV6-5; j_call: TRBJ1-5; clone_size: .; d_call: .; cdr3_aa: CASSYLGHVNQPQHF; cdr3_nt: TGTGCCAGCAGTTACCTCGGACACGTAAATCAGCCCCAGCATTTT
v_call: TRBV4-3; j_call: TRBJ1-1; clone_size: .; d_call: .; cdr3_aa: CASSQAPPKHTEAFF; cdr3_nt: TGCGCCAGCAGCCAAGCTCCTCCCAAGCACACTGAAGCTTTCTTT
v_call: TRBV28; j_call: TRBJ2-5; clone_size: once; d_call: .; cdr3_aa: CASSLRGTQYF; cdr3_nt: TGTGCCAGCAGTTTAAGGGGGACCCAGTACTTC
v_call: TRBV11-2; j_call: TRBJ2-5; clone_size: .; d_call: TRBD1; cdr3_aa: CASSLPRDRGTQYF; cdr3_nt: TGTGCCAGCAGCCTCCCCCGGGACAGGGGGACCCAGTACTTC
v_call: TRBV4-1; j_call: TRBJ1-3; clone_size: few; d_call: .; cdr3_aa: CASGLAGTDSGNTIYF; cdr3_nt: TGCGCCAGCGGATTGGCAGGGACTGACTCTGGAAACACCATATATTTT
v_call: TRBV27; j_call: TRBJ1-1; clone_size: once; d_call: .; cdr3_aa: CASSFLPDTEAFF; cdr3_nt: TGTGCCAGCAGCTTTCTCCCGGACACTGAAGCTTTCTTT
v_call: TRBV27; j_call: TRBJ1-3; clone_size: .; d_call: .; cdr3_aa: CASSLSLYSGNTIYF; cdr3_nt: TGTGCCAGCAGTTTATCGCTATACTCTGGAAACACCATATATTTT
v_call: TRBV5-4; j_call: TRBJ1-2; clone_size: .; d_call: TRBD1; cdr3_aa: CASSLGDRYYGYTF; cdr3_nt: TGTGCCAGCAGCTTGGGGGACAGGTACTATGGCTACACCTTC
v_call: TRBV7-2; j_call: TRBJ1-5; clone_size: .; d_call: TRBD1; cdr3_aa: CASSKQGEQPQHF; cdr3_nt: TGTGCCAGCAGCAAACAGGGGGAGCAGCCCCAGCATTTT
v_call: TRBV6-1; j_call: TRBJ1-5; clone_size: .; d_call: .; cdr3_aa: CASSETPAGRNQPQHF; cdr3_nt: TGTGCCAGCAGTGAAACCCCCGCGGGGCGCAATCAGCCCCAGCATTTT
v_call: TRBV7-8; j_call: TRBJ1-2; clone_size: .; d_call: .; cdr3_aa: CASSPGTPNYGYTF; cdr3_nt: TGTGCCAGCAGCCCAGGGACACCGAACTATGGCTACACCTTC
v_call: TRBV7-6; j_call: TRBJ2-1; clone_size: .; d_call: .; cdr3_aa: CASSFKPPTQYNEQFF; cdr3_nt: TGTGCCAGCAGCTTCAAACCTCCGACACAATACAATGAGCAGTTCTTC
v_call: TRBV4-3; j_call: TRBJ2-1; clone_size: .; d_call: TRBD1; cdr3_aa: CASSQGQGAPLRVVRSYNEQFF; cdr3_nt: TGCGCCAGCAGCCAAGGACAGGGGGCACCTCTCCGGGTAGTAAGATCCTACAATGAGCAGTTCTTC
v_call: TRBV6-6; j_call: TRBJ1-2; clone_size: .; d_call: .; cdr3_aa: CASSAARGGGNYGYTF; cdr3_nt: TGTGCCAGCAGTGCCGCAAGGGGGGGCGGCAACTATGGCTACACCTTC
v_call: TRBV14; j_call: TRBJ1-3; clone_size: .; d_call: .; cdr3_aa: CASSQVRVGFSGNTIYF; cdr3_nt: TGTGCCAGCAGCCAAGTTCGAGTCGGGTTTTCTGGAAACACCATATATTTT
v_call: TRBV29-1; j_call: TRBJ2-3; clone_size: once; d_call: TRBD2; cdr3_aa: CSVEWEGDTQYF; cdr3_nt: TGCAGCGTTGAATGGGAGGGAGATACGCAGTATTTT
v_call: TRBV29-1; j_call: TRBJ2-7; clone_size: .; d_call: TRBD2; cdr3_aa: CSVGGTIVPRTPYYEQYF; cdr3_nt: TGCAGCGTTGGAGGGACTATAGTACCCCGAACCCCCTACTACGAGCAGTACTTC